This T cell receptor beta chain was captured in a study of T-cell memory formation after mild COVID-19. In the case of this clonotype: Its target is not known.

Study results and limitations: Day 15 to 85 contractors were CD4/CD8 balanced; later expanders leaned CD4+. Some clones that responded turned up in pre-infection memory, which suggests that cross-reactive memory joined in. Confirmation was lacking for SARS-CoV-2 specificity of second-wave clones that peaked on day 37.

TCR alpha and TCR beta cDNA libraries carrying sample barcodes and UMIs came from 5'RACE with constant-segment primers. MiXCR, run by TCRdb on the 5' RACE reads, gives a single entry per CDR3 protein. The repertoire holds 100,000 to 120,000 distinct CDR3 sequences, roughly 20% seen once, with about 42% in the top ten. In germline, CDR1 is SGHTA, CDR2 FQGNSA. The CDR3 covers 15 residues. The trim removed 3 bases at V and 5 bases at J, leaving 8 bases unmatched. The rearrangement links TRBV7-2 to TRBJ2-5, with 8 positions matching TRBD2. The material sequenced was PBMCs or a T cell subset sorted from them (not recorded which). The clonotype comes from a man aged 18 to 35 who had mild COVID-19 (a few samples of this study predate the infection). Cell type and time point are not known. CDR3 in amino acids: CASSFDGGAQETQYF. The CDR3 nucleotides are TGTGCCAGCAGCTTCGACGGGGGGGCCCAGGAGACCCAGTACTTC.